Sequencing of this T cell receptor beta chain was carried out in a study of spatial heterogeneity in lung cancer. Across the study: Mean representation of each unique TCR and UMI combination in the raw reads exceeded ten occurrences. General study results and limits: Ubiquitous expanded tumor TCRs showed up in blood more at resection than follow-up.

At least ten counts were recorded for this clonotype. Its cognate antigen is unknown. The CDR3 runs 14 residues. V shed 5 bases and J shed 6 bases, with 14 bases lying between them. Germline V gives CDR1 MDHEN, CDR2 SYDVKM. As to time point: sample taken at primary tumor resection. Material for sequencing was whole RNA from tumor, nontumor lung or frozen PBMC, left unsorted. The donors, roughly 70 patients with untreated early-stage non-small cell lung cancer, provided the samples. From the 5' RACE reads, TCRdb called clonotypes with MiXCR, one entry per CDR3 protein. The repertoire includes 20,000 to 25,000 distinct CDR3 sequences, 3.5% to 5% of them detected once, and less than 8% sits in the top ten.

V and J are TRBV28 and TRBJ1-5; D may be TRBD1 (6 bases). The sample here was PBMCs, taken at surgery. This receptor was obtained from a male donor with early-stage non-small cell lung cancer. The CDR3 reads CASSPEQGSQPQHF. In nucleotides, the CDR3 is TGTGCCAGCAGTCCAGAACAGGGAAGTCAGCCCCAGCATTTT.